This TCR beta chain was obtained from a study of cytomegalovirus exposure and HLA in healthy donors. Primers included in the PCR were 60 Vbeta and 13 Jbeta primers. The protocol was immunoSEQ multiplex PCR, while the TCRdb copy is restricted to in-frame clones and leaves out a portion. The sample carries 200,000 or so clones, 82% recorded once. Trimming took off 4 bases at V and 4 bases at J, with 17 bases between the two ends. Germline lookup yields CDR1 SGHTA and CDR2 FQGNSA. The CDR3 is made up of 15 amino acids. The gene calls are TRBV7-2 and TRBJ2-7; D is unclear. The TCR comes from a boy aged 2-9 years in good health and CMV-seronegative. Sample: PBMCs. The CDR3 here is CASSWYTTPEYEQYF. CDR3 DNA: TGTGCCAGCAGCTGGTACACAACCCCCGAATACGAGCAGTACTTC. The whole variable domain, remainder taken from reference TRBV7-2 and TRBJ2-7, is GAGVSQSPSNKVTEKGKDVELRCDPISGHTALYWYRQSLGQGLEFLIYFQGNSAPDKSGLPSDRFSAERTGGSVSTLTIQRTQQEDSAVYLCASSWYTTPEYEQYFGPGTRLTVT.